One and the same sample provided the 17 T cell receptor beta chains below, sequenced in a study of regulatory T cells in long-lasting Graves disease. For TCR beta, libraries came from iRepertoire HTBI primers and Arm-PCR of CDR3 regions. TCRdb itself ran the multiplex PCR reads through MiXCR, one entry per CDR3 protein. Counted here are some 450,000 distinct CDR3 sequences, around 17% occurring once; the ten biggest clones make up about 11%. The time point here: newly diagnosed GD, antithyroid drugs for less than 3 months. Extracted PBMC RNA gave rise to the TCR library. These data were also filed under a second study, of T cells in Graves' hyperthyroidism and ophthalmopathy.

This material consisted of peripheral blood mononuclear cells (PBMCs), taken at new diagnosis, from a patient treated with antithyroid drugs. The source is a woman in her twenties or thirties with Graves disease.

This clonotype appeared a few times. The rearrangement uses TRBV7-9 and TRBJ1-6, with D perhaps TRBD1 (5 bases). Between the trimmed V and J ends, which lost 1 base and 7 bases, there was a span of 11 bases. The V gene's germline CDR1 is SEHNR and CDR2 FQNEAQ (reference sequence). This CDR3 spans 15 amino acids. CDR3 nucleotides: TGTGCCAGCAGCTTAGAACAGGAGAAGAATTCACCCCTCCACTTT. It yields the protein CASSLEQEKNSPLHF. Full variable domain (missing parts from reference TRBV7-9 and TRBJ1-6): DTGVSQNPRHKITKRGQNVTFRCDPISEHNRLYWYRQTLGQGPEFLTYFQNEAQLEKSRLLSDRFSAERPKGSFSTLEIQRTEQGDSAMYLCASSLEQEKNSPLHFGNGTRLTVT.

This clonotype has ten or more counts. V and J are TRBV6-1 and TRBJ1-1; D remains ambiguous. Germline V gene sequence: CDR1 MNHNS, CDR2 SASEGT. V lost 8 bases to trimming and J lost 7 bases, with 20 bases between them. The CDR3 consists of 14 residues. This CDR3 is CASRGVSPRGEAFF. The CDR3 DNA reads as TGTGCCAGCCGAGGCGTCAGCCCTAGAGGTGAAGCTTTCTTT.

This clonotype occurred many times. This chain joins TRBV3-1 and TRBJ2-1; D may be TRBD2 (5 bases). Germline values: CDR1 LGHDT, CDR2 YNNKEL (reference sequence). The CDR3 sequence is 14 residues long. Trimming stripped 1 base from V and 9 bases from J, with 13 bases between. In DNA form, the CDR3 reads TGTGCCAGCAGCCAAGTTGGGCGGAGGAGTGAGCAGTTCTTC. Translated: CASSQVGRRSEQFF.

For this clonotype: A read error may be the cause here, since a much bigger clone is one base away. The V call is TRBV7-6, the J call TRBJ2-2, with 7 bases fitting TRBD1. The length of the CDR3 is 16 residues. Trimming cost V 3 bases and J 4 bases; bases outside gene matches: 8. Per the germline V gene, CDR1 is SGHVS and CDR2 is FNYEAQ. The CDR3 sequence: CASSFTDRRSTGELFF. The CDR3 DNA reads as TGTGCCAGCAGCTTTACGGACAGGAGGAGCACCGGGGAGCTGTTTTTT.

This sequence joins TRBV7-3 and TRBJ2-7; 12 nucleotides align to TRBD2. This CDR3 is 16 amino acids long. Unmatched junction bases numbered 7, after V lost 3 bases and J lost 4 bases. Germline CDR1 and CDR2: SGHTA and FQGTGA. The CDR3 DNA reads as TGTGCCAGCAGCTTCGGACTAGCGGGGAACATTTACGAGCAGTACTTC. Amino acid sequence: CASSFGLAGNIYEQYF.

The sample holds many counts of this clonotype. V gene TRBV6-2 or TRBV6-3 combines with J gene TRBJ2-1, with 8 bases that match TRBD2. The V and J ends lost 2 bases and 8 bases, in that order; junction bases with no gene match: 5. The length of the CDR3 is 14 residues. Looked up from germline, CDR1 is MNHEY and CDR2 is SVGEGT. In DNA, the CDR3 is TGTGCCAGCAGTTACGAGCGGGAGTCGGATGAGCAGTTCTTC. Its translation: CASSYERESDEQFF.

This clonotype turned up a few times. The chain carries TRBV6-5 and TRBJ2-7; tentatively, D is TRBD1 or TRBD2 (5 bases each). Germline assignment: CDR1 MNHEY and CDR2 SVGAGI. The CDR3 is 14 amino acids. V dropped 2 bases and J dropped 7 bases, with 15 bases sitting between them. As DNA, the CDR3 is TGTGCCAGCAGTTACAACGGGGCCTACAATGAGCAGTACTTC. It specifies CASSYNGAYNEQYF.

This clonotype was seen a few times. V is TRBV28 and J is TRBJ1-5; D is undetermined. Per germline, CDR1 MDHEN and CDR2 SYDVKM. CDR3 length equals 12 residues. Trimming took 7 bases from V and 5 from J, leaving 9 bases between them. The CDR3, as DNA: TGTGCCAGCACCGGGGTGGATCAGCCCCAGCATTTT. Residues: CASTGVDQPQHF.

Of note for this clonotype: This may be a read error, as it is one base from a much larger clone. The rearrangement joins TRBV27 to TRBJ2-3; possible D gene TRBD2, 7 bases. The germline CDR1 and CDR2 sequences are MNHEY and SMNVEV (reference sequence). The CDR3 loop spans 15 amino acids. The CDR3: CAGSSQGGRTDTQYF. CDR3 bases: TGTGCCGGCAGTTCACAGGGAGGGCGGACAGATACGCAGTATTTT.

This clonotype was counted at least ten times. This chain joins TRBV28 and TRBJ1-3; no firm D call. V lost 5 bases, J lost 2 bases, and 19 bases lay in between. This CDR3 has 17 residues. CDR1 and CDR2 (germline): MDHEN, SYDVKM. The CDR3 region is CASSLSGWEEPGNTIYF. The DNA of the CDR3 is TGTGCCAGCAGTCTTTCCGGGTGGGAGGAACCTGGAAACACCATATATTTT.

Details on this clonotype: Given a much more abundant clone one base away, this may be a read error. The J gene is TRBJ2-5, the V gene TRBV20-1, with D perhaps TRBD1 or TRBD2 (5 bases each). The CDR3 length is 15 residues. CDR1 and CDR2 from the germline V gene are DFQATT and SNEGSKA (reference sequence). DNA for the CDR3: TGCAGTGCTAGAGATCGAGGGGCCTACCAAGAGACCCGGTACTTC. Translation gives CSARDRGAYQETRYF.

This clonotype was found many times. CDR3 residues: CASSPRDRSTDTQYF. CDR3 DNA: TGTGCCAGCAGTCCTAGGGACAGGAGCACAGATACGCAGTATTTT. The chain uses TRBV28 and TRBJ2-3; 8 bases map to TRBD1. The CDR3 extends over 15 amino acids. Trimming removed 5 bases from V and 0 bases from J; junction bases left unmatched: 4. CDR1 is MDHEN, CDR2 SYDVKM, per germline.

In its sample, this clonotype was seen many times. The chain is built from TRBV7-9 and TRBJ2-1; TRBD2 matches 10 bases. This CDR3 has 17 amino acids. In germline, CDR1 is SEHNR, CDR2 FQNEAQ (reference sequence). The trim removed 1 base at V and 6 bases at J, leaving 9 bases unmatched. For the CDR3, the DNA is TGTGCCAGCAGCTTAGGGGTCAAATTAGCGGGAGGCAATGAGCAGTTCTTC. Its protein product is CASSLGVKLAGGNEQFF.

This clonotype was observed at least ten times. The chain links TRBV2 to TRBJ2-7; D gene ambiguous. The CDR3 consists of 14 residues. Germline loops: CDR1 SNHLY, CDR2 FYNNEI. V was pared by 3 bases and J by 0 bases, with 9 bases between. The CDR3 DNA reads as TGTGCCAGCAGTGATACAGATACCTCCTACGAGCAGTACTTC. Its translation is CASSDTDTSYEQYF.

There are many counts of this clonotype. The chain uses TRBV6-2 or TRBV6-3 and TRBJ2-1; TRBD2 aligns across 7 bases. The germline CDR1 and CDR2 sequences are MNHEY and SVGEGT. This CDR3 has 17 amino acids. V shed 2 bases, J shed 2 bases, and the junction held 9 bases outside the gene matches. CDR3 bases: TGTGCCAGCAGTTACACCTCGGCGGGAGTGCCCTACAATGAGCAGTTCTTC. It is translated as CASSYTSAGVPYNEQFF.

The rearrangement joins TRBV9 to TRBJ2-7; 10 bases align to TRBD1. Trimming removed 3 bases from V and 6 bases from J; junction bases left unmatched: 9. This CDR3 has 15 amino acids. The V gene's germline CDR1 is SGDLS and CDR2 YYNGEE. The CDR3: CASSARGTGVVEQYF. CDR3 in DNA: TGTGCCAGCAGCGCCCGCGGGACAGGGGTGGTCGAGCAGTACTTC.

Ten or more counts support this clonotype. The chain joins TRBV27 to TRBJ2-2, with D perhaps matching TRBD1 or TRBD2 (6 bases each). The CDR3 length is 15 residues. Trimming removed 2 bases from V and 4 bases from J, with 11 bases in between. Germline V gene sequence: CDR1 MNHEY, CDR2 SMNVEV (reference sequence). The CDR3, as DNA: TGTGCCAGCAGTTTAAGAGGAGGGGGCACCGGGGAGCTGTTTTTT. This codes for CASSLRGGGTGELFF.